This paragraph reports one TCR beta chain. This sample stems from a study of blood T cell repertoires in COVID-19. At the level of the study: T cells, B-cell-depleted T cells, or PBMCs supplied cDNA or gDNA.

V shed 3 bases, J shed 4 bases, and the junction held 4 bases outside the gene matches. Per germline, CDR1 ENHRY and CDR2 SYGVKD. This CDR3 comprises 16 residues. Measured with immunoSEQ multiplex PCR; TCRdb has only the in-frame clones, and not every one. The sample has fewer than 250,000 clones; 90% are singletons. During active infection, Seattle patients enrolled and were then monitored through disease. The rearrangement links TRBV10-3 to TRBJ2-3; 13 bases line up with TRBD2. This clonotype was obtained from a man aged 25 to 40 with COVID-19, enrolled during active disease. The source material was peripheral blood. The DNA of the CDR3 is TGTGCCATCAGTGACCGGACTAGCGGGAGCGCAGATACGCAGTATTTT. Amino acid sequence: CAISDRTSGSADTQYF.